The sequence of this T cell receptor beta chain was determined in a study of T cell responses to AZD1222 COVID-19 vaccine. This table comes from immunoSEQ multiplex PCR, and its TCRdb copy is limited to in-frame clones, with some not included. Among over 150,000 clones listed, about 90% were seen once. The ends lost 6 bases at V and 2 bases at J; junction bases unmatched: 4. This CDR3 has 14 amino acids. CDR1 and CDR2 from the germline V gene are LNHDA and SQIVND (reference sequence). The V gene is TRBV19, the J gene TRBJ1-3, with TRBD1 matching 7 bases. Sample: peripheral blood, taken on day 0 of MenACWY control vaccination. The TCR comes from an adult in good health. The CDR3 sequence is CASRLTGAGNTIYF. CDR3 bases: TGTGCCAGTAGACTCACAGGGGCTGGAAACACCATATATTTT. The full variable domain, with the rest looked up from reference TRBV19 and TRBJ1-3, is DGGITQSPKYLFRKEGQNVTLSCEQNLNHDAMYWYRQDPGQGLRLIYYSQIVNDFQKGDIAEGYSVSREKKESFPLTVTSAQKNPTAFYLCASRLTGAGNTIYFGEGSWLTVV.